These T cell receptor beta chains were read from a single sample in a study of T cell responses to AZD1222 COVID-19 vaccine. Clones were read by immunoSEQ multiplex PCR, and TCRdb kept only the in-frame ones, dropping some. The sample has some 120,000 clones, 88% seen once; the top ten hold roughly 8%. The sequencing here drew on peripheral blood, taken on day 0 of AZD1222 vaccination. These receptor sequences come from an adult in good health. The CDR3 runs from the conserved cysteine through the conserved F or W. The order of the fields is V gene, clone size, J gene, D gene, CDR3 DNA, CDR3 protein. D genes are given only for firm matches. Some rows have no size entry. The others give once, few or many, or a class for an expanded clone.

>TRBV19|-|TRBJ2-1|TRBD2
TGTGCCTCAGAGAGGACTAGCGGGTCCCACAATGAGCAGTTCTTC
CASERTSGSHNEQFF
>TRBV11-2|-|TRBJ1-2|TRBD1
TGTGCCAGCAGCTCACTACGGCACCGGGACAGAACTCTCTATGGCTACACCTTC
CASSSLRHRDRTLYGYTF
>TRBV9|few|TRBJ1-6|-
TGTGCCAGCAGCGCCTCCAGGGGACTCAATTCACCCCTCCACTTT
CASSASRGLNSPLHF
>TRBV10-1|once|TRBJ1-1|-
TGCGCCAGCAGTGAGTCAGGCCTGAACACTGAAGCTTTCTTT
CASSESGLNTEAFF
>TRBV27|-|TRBJ1-4|TRBD1
TGTGCCAGTGGACAGGCCTTGGGTAATGAAAAACTGTTTTTT
CASGQALGNEKLFF
>TRBV11-3|once|TRBJ2-3|TRBD1
TGTGCCAGCAGCCCACAGGGGCCTGGGGGCACAGATACGCAGTATTTT
CASSPQGPGGTDTQYF
>TRBV24-1|-|TRBJ2-6|-
TGTGCCACCAGGGGGGGGGCGGCCAACGTCCTGACTTTC
CATRGGAANVLTF
>TRBV12-5|-|TRBJ2-7|-
TGTGCTAGTCAGACCCTCTACGAGCAGTACTTC
CASQTLYEQYF
>TRBV19|-|TRBJ1-1|-
TGTGCCAGTACCATTATAACGACACCCGGCACTGAAGCTTTCTTT
CASTIITTPGTEAFF
>TRBV2|once|TRBJ1-1|-
TGTGCCAGCAGTGATGTGGGGTACACTGAAGCTTTCTTT
CASSDVGYTEAFF
>TRBV5-4|-|TRBJ1-2|TRBD1
TGTGCCAGCAGCTACCCAAGACAGGGGGTTAACTATGGCTACACCTTC
CASSYPRQGVNYGYTF
>TRBV6-2/TRBV6-3|-|TRBJ1-1|TRBD1
TGTGCCAGCAGTGGCGACAGGGGGAACACTGAAGCTTTCTTT
CASSGDRGNTEAFF
>TRBV28|-|TRBJ1-6|-
TGTGCCAGCAGTTTATTCCAGGGGAGCTCCTATAATTCACCCCTCCACTTT
CASSLFQGSSYNSPLHF
>TRBV12-5|-|TRBJ1-2|-
TGTGCTAGTGGTTTGTTACCTTCCGAGGGATACCGCTACACCTTC
CASGLLPSEGYRYTF
>TRBV29-1|-|TRBJ1-2|-
TGCAGCGTTGGTGGCTTTCGGACAACTAACTATGGCTACACCTTC
CSVGGFRTTNYGYTF
>TRBV10-2|-|TRBJ2-7|-
TGCGCCAGCAGTGAAAATACCGAGACCCAGCGGGTCTTC
CASSENTETQRVF
>TRBV30|once|TRBJ1-1|-
TGTGCCTGGACAGCAGGGAGGAACACTGAAGCTTTCTTT
CAWTAGRNTEAFF
>TRBV11-3|-|TRBJ2-5|TRBD2
TGTGCCAGCAGCAACATCGAAACTAGCGGGGGTATCGAGACCCAGTACTTC
CASSNIETSGGIETQYF
>TRBV7-2|-|TRBJ2-7|TRBD2
TGTGCCAGCAGCGGGTGGGGGACTAGCTTCTACGAGCAGTACTTC
CASSGWGTSFYEQYF
>TRBV2|few|TRBJ1-1|-
TGTGCCAGCAATACGGGAAGGAGCACTGAAGCTTTCTTT
CASNTGRSTEAFF
>TRBV5-1|-|TRBJ1-1|-
TGCGCCAGCAGCTTGACAGTGTTGAACACTGAAGCTTTCTTT
CASSLTVLNTEAFF
>TRBV20-1|-|TRBJ1-2|-
TGCAGTGCTATTCCCAGGATTGAGATCACCTTC
CSAIPRIEITF
>TRBV3-1/TRBV3-2|-|TRBJ2-7|-
TGTGCCAGCAGCCCCAGAGTAGCGGCCTACGAGCAGTACTTC
CASSPRVAAYEQYF
>TRBV30|-|TRBJ2-6|-
TGTGCCTGGAGTGACACTGGGGCCAACGTCCTGACTTTC
CAWSDTGANVLTF
>TRBV6-5|-|TRBJ1-2|TRBD1
TGTGCCAGCGTCTCCGGGACAGGGGGCTTTGGCTACACCTTC
CASVSGTGGFGYTF
>TRBV27|-|TRBJ2-7|TRBD1
TGTGCCAGCAGTCAACAGGGGCCTTCTGCTTACGAGCAGTACTTC
CASSQQGPSAYEQYF
>TRBV6-1|-|TRBJ1-1|-
TGTGCCAGCAGTGAAGCGAGTCAGATAAACACTGAAGCTTTCTTT
CASSEASQINTEAFF
>TRBV21-1|medium-sized|TRBJ1-5|-
TGTGCCAACCGGCTGTGGGATCAGCCCCAGCATTTT
CANRLWDQPQHF
>TRBV19|-|TRBJ2-1|-
TGTGCCAGTACGGACCAGAGGCGAAGCTCCTACAATGAGCAGTTCTTC
CASTDQRRSSYNEQFF
>TRBV6-5|-|TRBJ2-2|-
TGTGCCAGCAAGTCGGTAGGGCAGACCGGGGAGCTGTTTTTT
CASKSVGQTGELFF
>TRBV2|-|TRBJ1-1|-
TGTGCCAGCAGTGAACGCAGGAACCCGAACACTGAAGCTTTCTTT
CASSERRNPNTEAFF
>TRBV7-2|-|TRBJ2-1|-
TGTGCCAGCAGCCTGGACGGCGGGGCTTACAATGAGCAGTTCTTC
CASSLDGGAYNEQFF
>TRBV16|-|TRBJ2-2|TRBD2
TGTGCCAGCAGCCGGGGGACTAGAACCGGGGAGCTGTTTTTT
CASSRGTRTGELFF
>TRBV5-1|-|TRBJ2-5|-
TGCGCCAGCAGCTTGGATGTGGGGGTGGAGACCCAGTACTTC
CASSLDVGVETQYF
>TRBV10-1|-|TRBJ1-4|-
TGCGCCAGCAGGGACGGAATCGGAAAACTGTTTTTT
CASRDGIGKLFF
>TRBV7-2|once|TRBJ2-7|-
TGTGCCAGCAGCACGAAGGGGGGAGCGTTCGAGCAGTACTTC
CASSTKGGAFEQYF
>TRBV7-2|once|TRBJ2-5|-
TGTGCCAGCAGCACAACAGCGATCCAAGAGACCCAGTACTTC
CASSTTAIQETQYF
>TRBV5-1|-|TRBJ2-7|TRBD1
TGCGCCAGCAGCTTCGCGCAGGGGGCTCACGAGCAGTACTTC
CASSFAQGAHEQYF
>TRBV9|-|TRBJ1-3|TRBD1
TGTGCCAGCAGCGTAGGGGACAGACCCTCTGCTGGAAACACCATATATTTT
CASSVGDRPSAGNTIYF
>TRBV2|-|TRBJ2-7|TRBD1
TGTGCCAGCAGCCGGACAGGGCGCCCCCCCTACGAGCAGTACTTC
CASSRTGRPPYEQYF
>TRBV9|-|TRBJ2-7|TRBD2
TGTGCCAGCAGCGTAGGTGATAGCGGGAGGTACGAGCAGTACTTC
CASSVGDSGRYEQYF
>TRBV9|-|TRBJ2-1|-
TGTGCCAGCAGCGTGGACAGTCACAATGAGCAGTTCTTC
CASSVDSHNEQFF